The entry that follows covers one TCR beta chain sequence. Its antigen is not identified. The data were taken from a study of cytomegalovirus exposure and HLA in healthy donors. The study, taken as a whole, reports: In a later analysis, several top co-occurrence clusters appeared linked to parvovirus B19, influenza, CMV and Epstein-Barr virus. Being productive about 90% or about 30% of the time was typical of most TCR beta V segments in an earlier analysis.

V was cut by 4 bases and J by 9 bases, with 7 bases left in between. Germline V gene sequence: CDR1 MNHEY, CDR2 SMNVEV (reference sequence). This CDR3 is 11 amino acids long. The PCR employed 60 Vbeta primers together with 13 Jbeta primers. Only in-frame clones appear in the TCRdb table, and some are missing; sequencing was by immunoSEQ multiplex PCR. The table lists 100,000 to 150,000 clones, 81% of them singletons. The source of this sequence is a woman in her thirties or forties in good health and CMV-seropositive. The specimen sequenced was PBMCs. The rearrangement uses TRBV27 and TRBJ2-1, with D perhaps TRBD1 (5 bases). CDR3 sequence reads: CASSWGTEQFF. The CDR3 bases are TGTGCCAGCAGTTGGGGCACTGAGCAGTTCTTC.